A selection of T cell receptor beta chains follows, all from one sample in a study of glioma-infiltrating T cells. TCRdb ran MiXCR on the multiplex PCR reads and lists one entry per CDR3 protein. This table has some 160,000 distinct CDR3 sequences, over 40% appearing once. Sequenced sample: glioma tissue, nonneoplastic brain tissue, or PBMCs (not recorded which). These receptors came from a human donor with low-grade glioma or glioblastoma, undergoing nonglioma brain surgery, or in good health (not recorded which). Each CDR3 is given with its conserved first and last residue. D genes are given only for firm matches. Expanded clones get a size class; other rows say once, few or many, or leave the size out.

clone_size: NA; j_call: TRBJ2-3; v_call: TRBV12-2; d_call: NA; cdr3_nt: TGTGCAAGTCGCTTAGACGCAGGGGATGTTTCAGATACGCAGTATTTT; cdr3_aa: CASRLDAGDVSDTQYF
clone_size: NA; j_call: TRBJ1-5; v_call: TRBV19; d_call: TRBD1; cdr3_nt: TGTGCCAGTAGCGATACCGGACAGGGAGGTCAGCCCCAGCATTTT; cdr3_aa: CASSDTGQGGQPQHF
clone_size: few; j_call: TRBJ2-7; v_call: TRBV7-9; d_call: NA; cdr3_nt: TGTGCCAGCAGCTCGGCCGTCTCCTACGAGCAGTACTTC; cdr3_aa: CASSSAVSYEQYF
clone_size: many; j_call: TRBJ2-7; v_call: TRBV11-2; d_call: NA; cdr3_nt: TGTGCCAGCAGGAATTTAGGGAGTCACGAGCAGTACTTC; cdr3_aa: CASRNLGSHEQYF
clone_size: NA; j_call: TRBJ2-7; v_call: TRBV5-4; d_call: TRBD2; cdr3_nt: TGTGCCAGCAGCTCCGGACTAGCGGGAATCTACGATCAGTACTTC; cdr3_aa: CASSSGLAGIYDQYF
clone_size: NA; j_call: TRBJ1-1; v_call: TRBV29-1; d_call: NA; cdr3_nt: TGCAGCGTTGAAGACAGCACTGAAGCTTTCTTT; cdr3_aa: CSVEDSTEAFF
clone_size: many; j_call: TRBJ1-2; v_call: TRBV19; d_call: NA; cdr3_nt: TGTGCCAGTAAAGACACTACTCTCTATGGCTACACCTTC; cdr3_aa: CASKDTTLYGYTF
clone_size: few; j_call: TRBJ2-1; v_call: TRBV3-1; d_call: NA; cdr3_nt: TGTGCCAGCAGCATCGGTCCGGGAAATGAGCAGTTCTTC; cdr3_aa: CASSIGPGNEQFF
clone_size: NA; j_call: TRBJ2-3; v_call: TRBV29-1; d_call: TRBD2; cdr3_nt: TGCAGCGTCGTGGGACTAGCGTCAGGAGATACGCAGTATTTT; cdr3_aa: CSVVGLASGDTQYF
clone_size: NA; j_call: TRBJ2-1; v_call: TRBV29-1; d_call: NA; cdr3_nt: TGCAGCGTAGCTGGACAGACCTCCTACAATGAGCAGTTCTTC; cdr3_aa: CSVAGQTSYNEQFF
clone_size: many; j_call: TRBJ1-2; v_call: TRBV24-1; d_call: NA; cdr3_nt: TGTGCCACCAGCAAAACTCAGGGAGATGGCTACACCTTC; cdr3_aa: CATSKTQGDGYTF
clone_size: NA; j_call: TRBJ2-1; v_call: TRBV19; d_call: TRBD1; cdr3_nt: TGTGCCAGTAGTACTCGCTCCGGGACAGGTGACAATGAGCAGTTCTTC; cdr3_aa: CASSTRSGTGDNEQFF
clone_size: many; j_call: TRBJ2-7; v_call: TRBV28; d_call: NA; cdr3_nt: TGTGCCAGCAGTTCGGCGGGAACCGGCTACGAGCAGTACTTC; cdr3_aa: CASSSAGTGYEQYF
clone_size: many; j_call: TRBJ2-1; v_call: TRBV20-1; d_call: TRBD1; cdr3_nt: TGCAGTGCTGAGACAGGGCTTCCCTACAATGAGCAGTTCTTC; cdr3_aa: CSAETGLPYNEQFF
clone_size: few; j_call: TRBJ2-2; v_call: TRBV28; d_call: NA; cdr3_nt: TGTGCCAGCATTATGGGAGTGGGCACCGGGGAGCTGTTTTTT; cdr3_aa: CASIMGVGTGELFF
clone_size: many; j_call: TRBJ1-2; v_call: TRBV20-1; d_call: NA; cdr3_nt: TGCAGTGCTAGACCAGGTGGAGGCTATGGCTACACCTTC; cdr3_aa: CSARPGGGYGYTF
clone_size: NA; j_call: TRBJ1-2; v_call: TRBV18; d_call: NA; cdr3_nt: TGTGCCAGATCAGAGACTAACTATGGCTACACCTTC; cdr3_aa: CARSETNYGYTF
clone_size: NA; j_call: TRBJ1-5; v_call: TRBV2; d_call: NA; cdr3_nt: TGTGCCAGCAGTGACGCGGGGGGAAACTCAGGTAAGCCCCAGCATTTT; cdr3_aa: CASSDAGGNSGKPQHF
clone_size: NA; j_call: TRBJ1-1; v_call: TRBV4-1; d_call: NA; cdr3_nt: TGCGCCAGCAGGGACGCCCTAGGCGGGATGAGCACTGAAGCTTTCTTT; cdr3_aa: CASRDALGGMSTEAFF
clone_size: many; j_call: TRBJ1-1; v_call: TRBV11-2; d_call: NA; cdr3_nt: TGTGCCAGCAGCTTTTCGCGGGGTGAAGCTTTCTTT; cdr3_aa: CASSFSRGEAFF
clone_size: many; j_call: TRBJ2-1; v_call: TRBV6-1; d_call: TRBD2; cdr3_nt: TGTGCCAGCAGTGTCGACGGGGGAGGGCCCTACAATGAGCAGTTCTTC; cdr3_aa: CASSVDGGGPYNEQFF
clone_size: many; j_call: TRBJ1-2; v_call: TRBV20-1; d_call: NA; cdr3_nt: TGCAGTGCTAGAGATAGATCAGGGGTGAAGGGGGGCTACACCTTC; cdr3_aa: CSARDRSGVKGGYTF
clone_size: many; j_call: TRBJ2-6; v_call: TRBV20-1; d_call: NA; cdr3_nt: TGCAGTGCACGGAAGTCTGGGGCCAACGTCCTGACTTTC; cdr3_aa: CSARKSGANVLTF
clone_size: NA; j_call: TRBJ2-3; v_call: TRBV19; d_call: NA; cdr3_nt: TGTGCCAGTAGTATTTCGGACTTCCTACCCACAGATACGCAGTATTTT; cdr3_aa: CASSISDFLPTDTQYF
clone_size: many; j_call: TRBJ2-3; v_call: TRBV20-1; d_call: NA; cdr3_nt: TGCAGTGCTAGCCCAAAGATTGCAGATACGCAGTATTTT; cdr3_aa: CSASPKIADTQYF
clone_size: NA; j_call: TRBJ1-5; v_call: TRBV4-1; d_call: NA; cdr3_nt: TGCGCCAGCAGCCAGGTCAGATTGGACGGCCGGGATGGAGGGAATCAGCCCCAGCATTTT; cdr3_aa: CASSQVRLDGRDGGNQPQHF
clone_size: few; j_call: TRBJ2-1; v_call: TRBV19; d_call: NA; cdr3_nt: TGTGCCAGTAGTATAACGTATGGACGGGGCAATGAGCAGTTCTTC; cdr3_aa: CASSITYGRGNEQFF
clone_size: NA; j_call: TRBJ2-3; v_call: TRBV7-2; d_call: NA; cdr3_nt: TGTGCCAGCAGCTCACAAAGATATACGCAGTATTTT; cdr3_aa: CASSSQRYTQYF
clone_size: NA; j_call: TRBJ1-1; v_call: TRBV19; d_call: NA; cdr3_nt: TGTGCCAGTAGTATAGTGGGACACCCTGGAGCTTTCTTT; cdr3_aa: CASSIVGHPGAFF
clone_size: many; j_call: TRBJ2-1; v_call: TRBV20-1; d_call: TRBD1; cdr3_nt: TGCAGTGCTAGACCGGGACAGGCCTACAATGAGCAGTTCTTC; cdr3_aa: CSARPGQAYNEQFF
clone_size: NA; j_call: TRBJ1-4; v_call: TRBV28; d_call: NA; cdr3_nt: TGTGCCAGCAGCCGTGGGCGGAATGAAAAACTGTTTTTT; cdr3_aa: CASSRGRNEKLFF
clone_size: NA; j_call: TRBJ1-5; v_call: TRBV2; d_call: NA; cdr3_nt: TGTGCCAGCAGTGATCGGACTTCTAGGAGCAATCAGCCCCAGCATTTT; cdr3_aa: CASSDRTSRSNQPQHF
clone_size: few; j_call: TRBJ2-4; v_call: TRBV5-4; d_call: TRBD1; cdr3_nt: TGTGCCAGCAGCACGACAGGGGTCCACATTCAGTACTTC; cdr3_aa: CASSTTGVHIQYF
clone_size: NA; j_call: TRBJ1-5; v_call: TRBV28; d_call: TRBD1; cdr3_nt: TGTGCTAGCAGTCCGACAGGGTTTAACAATCAGCCCAAGCATTTT; cdr3_aa: CASSPTGFNNQPKHF
clone_size: NA; j_call: TRBJ1-2; v_call: TRBV6-5; d_call: NA; cdr3_nt: TGTGCCATTGTTGGGACAAGACAATTAGCTAACTATGTCTACACCTTC; cdr3_aa: CAIVGTRQLANYVYTF
clone_size: many; j_call: TRBJ2-1; v_call: TRBV27; d_call: TRBD1; cdr3_nt: TGTGCCAGCAGTCCGACAGGGGTGTACAATGAGCAGTTCTTC; cdr3_aa: CASSPTGVYNEQFF
clone_size: NA; j_call: TRBJ2-3; v_call: TRBV5-1; d_call: NA; cdr3_nt: TGCGCCAGCAGCCCTGTGGTACAAGATACGCAGTATTTT; cdr3_aa: CASSPVVQDTQYF
clone_size: NA; j_call: TRBJ2-1; v_call: TRBV27; d_call: NA; cdr3_nt: TGTGCCAGCAGTCGAGACGTCGAGCAGTTCTTC; cdr3_aa: CASSRDVEQFF
clone_size: few; j_call: TRBJ2-1; v_call: TRBV19; d_call: TRBD2; cdr3_nt: TGTGCCAGTAGTATGCGGGAGGGCTACAATGAGCAGTTCTTC; cdr3_aa: CASSMREGYNEQFF